The 8 T cell receptor beta chains listed next were all sequenced from one sample in a study of cytomegalovirus exposure and HLA in healthy donors. The PCR had 60 Vbeta and 13 Jbeta primers. Here immunoSEQ multiplex PCR was the method, and the copy in TCRdb shows in-frame clones only, minus some. In the table there are about 120,000 clones, over 65% of which are singletons. Sequencing used PBMCs. These TCRs come from a woman in her twenties or thirties in good health and CMV-seronegative.

The chain joins TRBV4-2 to TRBJ1-6; D is unresolved. The CDR3 sequence is 17 residues long. V lost 0 bases and J 0 bases, leaving 9 bases between the germline ends. The germline CDR1 and CDR2 sequences are LGHNA and YNFKEQ. Written as DNA, the CDR3 is TGTGCCAGCAGCCAAGATCTGAGTAGCTCCTATAATTCACCCCTCCACTTT. Protein: CASSQDLSSSYNSPLHF.

The V and J genes are TRBV10-1 and TRBJ1-1; the D is unclear. The CDR3 runs 14 residues. V dropped 6 bases and J dropped 2 bases, with 13 bases sitting between them. Per the germline V gene, CDR1 is WNHNN and CDR2 is SYGVQD (reference sequence). The CDR3 DNA is TGCGCCAGCAGAATCGACGGAGAAAACACTGAAGCTTTCTTT. Its translation is CASRIDGENTEAFF.

The chain combines TRBV28 with TRBJ1-5, with 8 positions matching TRBD1. In germline, CDR1 is MDHEN, CDR2 SYDVKM. The CDR3 is made up of 14 amino acids. Trimming at V came to 6 bases and at J to 7 bases, leaving 8 bases not matched to a gene. The CDR3 nucleotides are TGTGCCAGCAGACCCGGACAGGGCTTGCAGCCCCAGCATTTT. Residues: CASRPGQGLQPQHF. The variable domain in full, completed from reference TRBV28 and TRBJ1-5, reads DVKVTQSSRYLVKRTGEKVFLECVQDMDHENMFWYRQDPGLGLRLIYFSYDVKMKEKGDIPEGYSVSREKKERFSLILESASTNQTSMYLCASRPGQGLQPQHFGDGTRLSIL.

The rearrangement links TRBV7-6 to TRBJ1-1; 12 bases are a match to TRBD1. V dropped 1 base and J dropped 8; count of bases not matched to a gene: 11. This CDR3 has 17 residues. In germline, CDR1 is SGHVS, CDR2 FNYEAQ. DNA for the CDR3: TGTGCCAGCAGCTTAGGACCTCGGGGACAGGGGGCAGGAGAAGCTTTCTTT. It is translated as CASSLGPRGQGAGEAFF.

This chain uses TRBV19 with TRBJ1-1; D unresolved. This CDR3 has 14 amino acids. Trimming pared 3 bases from V and 0 bases from J, leaving 8 bases between. Germline V gene data show CDR1 as LNHDA and CDR2 as SQIVND (reference sequence). The CDR3 protein is CASSISTLNTEAFF. The CDR3 DNA reads TGTGCCAGTAGTATCTCCACTCTGAACACTGAAGCTTTCTTT.

The chain recombines TRBV11-3 with TRBJ2-1; 8 positions agree with TRBD2. Germline V gene lookup returns CDR1 SGHNT and CDR2 YENEEA. Unmatched junction bases numbered 7, after V lost 1 base and J lost 8 bases. The length of the CDR3 is 15 residues. CDR3 coding DNA: TGTGCCAGCAGCTTAGGTAGCGGGGAATTGGATGAGCAGTTCTTC. Protein: CASSLGSGELDEQFF. Full variable domain (outside the CDR3, taken from reference TRBV11-3 and TRBJ2-1): EAGVVQSPRYKIIEKKQPVAFWCNPISGHNTLYWYLQNLGQGPELLIRYENEEAVDDSQLPKDRFSAERLKGVDSTLKIQPAELGDSAVYLCASSLGSGELDEQFFGPGTRLTVL.

This rearrangement joins TRBV4-3 to TRBJ2-1; 7 bases map to TRBD2. CDR1 and CDR2 from the germline V gene are LGHNA and YSLEER. The J segment lost 0 bases and the V segment lost 5 bases, leaving 7 bases of the junction unmatched. This CDR3 has 16 amino acids. CDR3 amino acids: CASSTTSADSYNEQFF. The CDR3 DNA sequence: TGCGCCAGCAGCACCACTAGCGCTGACTCCTACAATGAGCAGTTCTTC.

The genes are TRBV7-2 and TRBJ1-2; 7 nucleotides agree with TRBD1. V lost 5 bases and J lost 4; bases outside the gene matches: 7. CDR3 length equals 14 residues. Germline values: CDR1 SGHTA, CDR2 FQGNSA. CDR3 sequence (DNA): TGTGCCAGCAGCCCAGGGGGTTGGGGCTATGGCTACACCTTC. This sequence encodes CASSPGGWGYGYTF.